The next 17 T cell receptor beta chains were all read from a single sample in a study of metastatic and nonmetastatic thyroid tumors (TCRdb year 2020). The library relied on PCR. Instrument on record: Illumina HiSeq 4000. TCRdb trimmed public reads at Q25 via fastp, called clones via MiXCR and kept in-frame beta chains. The sample yields about 92,000 clones; about 15% were counted once. Roughly 3.9% of the sample is taken by the ten largest. No treatment had been received by any patient before thyroid surgery. The sample comprised blood. Receptors were obtained from a female donor with papillary thyroid cancer or a benign thyroid nodule (not recorded which). Some clones in this sample may be carry-over from other donors' samples.

This clone occurred many times. The V gene is TRBV20-1, the J gene TRBJ1-5, with no clear D. The CDR3 runs 14 residues. V was trimmed by 6 bases and J by 3 bases, leaving 15 bases between them. Germline lookup yields CDR1 DFQATT and CDR2 SNEGSKA (reference sequence). In nucleotides, the CDR3 is TGCAGTGCCCGCGACGGCAACCTCAATCAGCCCCAGCATTTT. Translated: CSARDGNLNQPQHF.

This clone was detected ten times or more. The chain employs TRBV24-1 and TRBJ2-3, with D possibly matching TRBD1 (6 bases). Trimming shortened V by 3 bases and J by 8 bases, and 11 bases separated the two germline ends. Germline CDR1 reads KGHDR; CDR2 reads SFDVKD. The CDR3 is 13 amino acids. In DNA, the CDR3 is TGTGCCACCAGTGATCCAGGGGTAGGTACGCAGTATTTT. Its protein product is CATSDPGVGTQYF.

Many counts were recorded for this clone. CDR3 sequence reads: CASSLNLGGGTEKLFF. CDR3 coding DNA: TGTGCCAGCAGTTTAAACTTAGGAGGGGGAACTGAAAAACTGTTTTTT. V gene TRBV28 combines with J gene TRBJ1-4, with D possibly TRBD1 on 6 matching bases. The CDR3 runs to 16 residues. Germline CDR1 and CDR2: MDHEN and SYDVKM. With 2 bases removed from V and 7 bases from J, the gap between germline ends came to 17 bases.

This clone was observed at least ten times. The chain recombines TRBV5-8 with TRBJ1-3; D not certain. The ends were cut back, 4 bases at V and 0 bases at J, with 5 bases in the middle. This CDR3 is built from 13 residues. Germline V gene data show CDR1 as SGHTS and CDR2 as YDEGEE. The CDR3 spells CASSRFSGNTIYF. The CDR3 DNA follows: TGTGCCAGCAGCCGGTTCTCTGGAAACACCATATATTTT.

With respect to this clone: The germline gene is not matched at one end of the junction; a read error may be the cause. The V and J genes are TRBV5-6 and TRBJ2-5; the match to TRBD2 covers 8 bases. CDR3 length: 14 amino acids. The germline V gene has CDR1 SGHDT and CDR2 YYEEEE. This chain's CDR3 is CDSRPGLAGETQYF. CDR3 coding DNA: TGTGACAGCAGACCCGGACTAGCCGGAGAGACCCAGTACTTC.

This clone was detected a few times. V usage is TRBV5-5 and J usage is TRBJ1-5; no clear D. There are 15 residues in the CDR3. In germline, CDR1 is SGHKS, CDR2 YYEKEE (reference sequence). V dropped 1 base and J dropped 2 bases, with 10 bases sitting between them. CDR3 residues: CASSLNSVGNQPQHF. The CDR3 nucleotides are TGTGCCAGCAGCTTGAACAGTGTCGGCAATCAGCCCCAGCATTTT.

This clone was seen ten or more times. The rearrangement uses TRBV7-2 and TRBJ1-4; 9 nucleotides align to TRBD1. The trim removed 5 bases at V and 10 bases at J, leaving 11 bases unmatched. The CDR3 contains 15 residues. Germline V gives CDR1 SGHTA, CDR2 FQGNSA. CDR3 amino acids: CASSDRGQGPGKLFF. The CDR3 DNA is TGTGCCAGCAGCGATAGGGGACAGGGTCCTGGAAAACTGTTTTTT. Variable domain in full (rest from reference TRBV7-2 and TRBJ1-4): GAGVSQSPSNKVTEKGKDVELRCDPISGHTALYWYRQSLGQGLEFLIYFQGNSAPDKSGLPSDRFSAERTGGSVSTLTIQRTQQEDSAVYLCASSDRGQGPGKLFFGSGTQLSVL.

Points on this clone: A much larger clone sits a single nucleotide away, making a read error possible. The J gene is TRBJ1-1, the V gene TRBV10-3; the D is unclear. The CDR3 contains 13 residues. Germline V gives CDR1 ENHRY, CDR2 SYGVKD. The CDR3 DNA reads TGTGCCATCAGACCAGACGGGAACGCTGAAGCTTTCTTT. It is translated as CAIRPDGNAEAFF.

This clone was counted a few times. With a much larger clone just one base away, this may be a read error. This sample includes further DNA sequences coding for the same CDR3. The genes are TRBV28 and TRBJ2-5; D not resolved. V was cut by 7 bases and J by 4 bases, with 22 bases left in between. The CDR3 has 16 amino acids. Germline V gene sequence: CDR1 MDHEN, CDR2 SYDVKM. CDR3 in amino acids: CASTSPGMGVGETQYF. In DNA, the CDR3 is TGTGCCAGCACCAGTCCTGGGATGGGTGTCGGAGAGACCCAGTACTTC. The entire variable domain, with the rest obtained from reference TRBV28 and TRBJ2-5, is as follows: DVKVTQSSRYLVKRTGEKVFLECVQDMDHENMFWYRQDPGLGLRLIYFSYDVKMKEKGDIPEGYSVSREKKERFSLILESASTNQTSMYLCASTSPGMGVGETQYFGPGTRLLVL.

The sample holds many counts of this clone. The chain is built from TRBV3-1 and TRBJ2-2; D uncertain. The CDR3 length is 16 residues. Germline lookup yields CDR1 LGHDT and CDR2 YNNKEL (reference sequence). The V end was cut by 4 bases, the J end by 0 bases, with 12 bases between. The CDR3 nucleotides are TGTGCCAGCAGCCCCCGGAGACTCGCGAACACCGGGGAGCTGTTTTTT. Its translation is CASSPRRLANTGELFF. Full variable domain (outside the CDR3, taken from reference TRBV3-1 and TRBJ2-2): DTAVSQTPKYLVTQMGNDKSIKCEQNLGHDTMYWYKQDSKKFLKIMFSYNNKELIINETVPNRFSPKSPDKAHLNLHINSLELGDSAVYFCASSPRRLANTGELFFGEGSRLTVL.

This clone has more than one count but fewer than ten. A read error may be the cause here, since a much bigger clone is one base away. The CDR3 DNA reads as TGTGCCAGCACCACTCCCGTACCCCCTAGCACAGATACGCAGTATTTT. It specifies CASTTPVPPSTDTQYF. J is TRBJ2-3 and V is TRBV28; D remains unclear. Trimming shortened V by 7 bases and J by 0 bases, and 17 bases separated the two germline ends. The CDR3 contains 16 residues. Per the germline V gene, CDR1 is MDHEN and CDR2 is SYDVKM.

Remarks on this clone: A read error may be the cause here, since a much bigger clone is one base away. J is TRBJ2-7 and V is TRBV5-1, with a possible D match to TRBD2 (7 bases). CDR1 is SGHRS and CDR2 is YFSETQ in the germline V gene. V was pared by 1 base and J by 3 bases, with 23 bases between. The CDR3 runs to 18 residues. The CDR3 sequence: CASSLPVGGGADYYEQYF. Here the CDR3 DNA reads TGCGCCAGCAGCTTGCCGGTAGGGGGAGGGGCTGACTACTACGAGCAGTACTTC.

This clone was recorded only once. This may be a read error: a much more frequent sequence differs by one nucleotide. Because the CDR3 is missing its conserved closing phenylalanine or tryptophan, this is likely a read error. V gene TRBV7-9 combines with J gene TRBJ1-2; D remains unclear. V gave up 5 bases and J gave up 4 bases, with 11 bases separating them. Germline lookup yields CDR1 SEHNR and CDR2 FQNEAQ (reference sequence). The CDR3 runs 13 residues. The CDR3 here is CASSPAVTYGYTL. CDR3 coding DNA: TGTGCCAGCAGCCCAGCAGTGACCTATGGCTACACCCTC.

This clone has just a few counts. A single base separates this from a much larger clone, so it may be a read error. Because it lacks the conserved phenylalanine or tryptophan at the end, this CDR3 is likely a read error. CDR3 loop: CALSQGGYGYTL. As DNA, the CDR3 is TGCGCCCTGAGCCAGGGTGGCTATGGCTACACCCTC. The rearrangement uses TRBV10-1 and TRBJ1-2, with D perhaps TRBD1 (5 bases). V dropped 11 bases and J dropped 4 bases, with 14 bases sitting between them. There are 12 residues in the CDR3. Per the germline V gene, CDR1 is WNHNN and CDR2 is SYGVQD (reference sequence).

This clone was seen repeatedly, ten times or more. This rearrangement joins TRBV6-1 to TRBJ2-2, with TRBD1 matching 7 bases. CDR1 MNHNS and CDR2 SASEGT come from the germline V gene. The trim removed 7 bases at V and 0 bases at J, leaving 2 bases unmatched. The CDR3 runs to 14 residues. CDR3 residues: CASKGTANTGELFF. The CDR3 DNA reads as TGTGCCAGCAAAGGGACAGCGAACACCGGGGAGCTGTTTTTT.

This clone was detected ten times or more. Other nucleotide sequences in the sample specify the same CDR3. The chain couples TRBV7-3 to TRBJ2-6; unclear D gene. Germline V gene sequence: CDR1 SGHTA, CDR2 FQGTGA. V shed 8 bases and J shed 0 bases, with 11 bases lying between them. The CDR3 contains 15 residues. CDR3 protein: CASGNANSGANVLTF. The CDR3 region has the DNA TGTGCCAGCGGGAACGCTAACTCTGGGGCCAACGTCCTGACTTTC. The full variable domain, completed using reference TRBV7-3 and TRBJ2-6, is GAGVSQTPSNKVTEKGKYVELRCDPISGHTALYWYRQSLGQGPEFLIYFQGTGAADDSGLPNDRFFAVRPEGSVSTLKIQRTERGDSAVYLCASGNANSGANVLTFGAGSRLTVL.

As to this clone: This may be a read error: a much more frequent sequence differs by one nucleotide. This chain joins TRBV4-1 and TRBJ1-2; the match to TRBD1 covers 7 bases. After removal of 4 bases from V and 3 bases from J, the junction contained 11 bases not matched to a gene. Germline V gene data show CDR1 as MGHRA and CDR2 as YSYEKL. This CDR3 has 16 amino acids. For the CDR3, the DNA is TGCGCCAGCAGCCGTGGGGGGGACAGAGATGACTATGGCTACACCTTC. As protein: CASSRGGDRDDYGYTF.